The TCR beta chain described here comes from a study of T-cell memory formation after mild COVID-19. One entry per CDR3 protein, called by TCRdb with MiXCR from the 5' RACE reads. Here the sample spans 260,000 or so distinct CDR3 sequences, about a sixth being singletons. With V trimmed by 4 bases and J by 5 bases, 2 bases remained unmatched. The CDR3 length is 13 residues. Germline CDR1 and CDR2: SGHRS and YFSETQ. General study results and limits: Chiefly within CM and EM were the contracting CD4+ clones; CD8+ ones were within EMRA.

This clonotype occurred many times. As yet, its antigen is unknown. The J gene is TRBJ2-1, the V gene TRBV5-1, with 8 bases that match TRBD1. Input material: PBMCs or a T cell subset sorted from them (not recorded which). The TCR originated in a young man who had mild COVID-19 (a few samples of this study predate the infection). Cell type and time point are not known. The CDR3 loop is CASSRGQDNEQFF. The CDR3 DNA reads TGCGCCAGCAGCCGGGGACAGGACAATGAGCAGTTCTTC.